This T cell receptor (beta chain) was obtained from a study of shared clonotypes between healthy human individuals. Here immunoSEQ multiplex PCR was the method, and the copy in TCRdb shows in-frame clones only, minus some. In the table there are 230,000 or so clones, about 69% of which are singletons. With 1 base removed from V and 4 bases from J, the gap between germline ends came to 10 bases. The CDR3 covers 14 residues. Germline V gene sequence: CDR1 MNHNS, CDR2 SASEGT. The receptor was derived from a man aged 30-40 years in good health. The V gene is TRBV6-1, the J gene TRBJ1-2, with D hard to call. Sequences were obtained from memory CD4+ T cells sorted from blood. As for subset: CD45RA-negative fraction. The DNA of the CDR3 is TGTGCCAGCAGTGAAGGAGGCAAGAGCTATGGCTACACCTTC. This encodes CASSEGGKSYGYTF.